This TCR beta chain was captured by sequencing in a study of T cell repertoires in cytomegalovirus infection. Overall study: The public TCR beta signatures pointed to both CMV infection and matching HLA type. Study results and limitations: CMV carriers with the relevant HLA were identified by cumulative public TCR beta family frequency. The ex vivo response was dominated by HLA-C-restricted CMV-specific TCR beta clonotypes.

The V gene end was trimmed by 0 bases and the J gene end by 11 bases; junction bases not matched to a gene: 8. Germline assignment: CDR1 SGHNT and CDR2 YYREEE (reference sequence). The CDR3 spans 14 residues. One entry per CDR3 protein results from TCRdb running MiXCR on the reads. The repertoire holds approximately 500,000 distinct CDR3 sequences, approximately 15% seen once, with 24% in the top ten. Points on this clonotype: Its antigen is currently unknown.

This clonotype originated in a human donor in good health (CMV status not recorded). Some clones in this sample may be carry-over from other donors' samples. Source material: CD8+ T cells from PBMCs. The chain couples TRBV5-4 to TRBJ1-1; 9 nucleotides line up with TRBD1. The CDR3 protein is CASSLGTGDPTAFF. The CDR3 DNA reads as TGTGCCAGCAGCTTGGGGACAGGGGATCCTACGGCTTTCTTT.